Each of the 21 T cell receptor beta chains below was sequenced from the same sample in a study of a mutant IDH1 vaccine in newly diagnosed glioma. The sample's time point: week 47, end of study. In every dose of vaccine, 300 ug of mutant IDH1 20-mer peptide was given alongside topical imiquimod. These receptors' targets are unknown. Produced via immunoSEQ multiplex PCR; TCRdb's table is partial and in-frame only. The data show 77,000 or so clones, with about 81% seen just once and around 5% held by the top ten. This material consisted of PBMCs, taken from a glioma patient whose treatment included an IDH1 peptide vaccine. The receptors derive from a man in his forties with glioma.

As DNA, the CDR3 is TGCGCCAGCAGCCAAGATGTGGTGGTGAGAGGCTACACCTTC. Translated, it gives CASSQDVVVRGYTF. The chain employs TRBV4-3 and TRBJ1-2; D gene ambiguous. Germline assignment: CDR1 LGHNA and CDR2 YSLEER. The CDR3 totals 14 residues. The V gene lost 0 bases and the J gene lost 8 bases, with 13 bases spanning the gap.

V gene TRBV7-8 combines with J gene TRBJ1-6; D call uncertain. This CDR3 has 13 residues. Germline loops: CDR1 SGHVS, CDR2 FQNEAQ. The germline V and J ends were trimmed by 7 bases and 6 bases, with 10 bases remaining between them. DNA of the CDR3: TGTGCCAGCACTCGGGGTAGTAATTCACCCCTCCACTTT. Translating it yields CASTRGSNSPLHF.

The chain has TRBV9 and TRBJ2-1; D might be TRBD1 or TRBD2, each matching 5 bases. Germline V gene sequence: CDR1 SGDLS, CDR2 YYNGEE. The CDR3 extends over 14 amino acids. With 0 bases removed from V and 9 bases from J, the gap between germline ends came to 13 bases. The CDR3 region has the DNA TGTGCCAGCAGCGTAGGGCAGGGAGTATCTGAGCAGTTCTTC. Translation: CASSVGQGVSEQFF. Combining the CDR3 with reference TRBV9 and TRBJ2-1 gives the whole variable domain DSGVTQTPKHLITATGQRVTLRCSPRSGDLSVYWYQQSLDQGLQFLIQYYNGEERAKGNILERFSAQQFPDLHSELNLSSLELGDSALYFCASSVGQGVSEQFFGPGTRLTVL.

This sequence joins TRBV7-9 and TRBJ2-7; 7 bases align to TRBD1. The junction had 5 bases not matched to a gene; V was cut back by 1 base and J by 5 bases. The CDR3 covers 14 residues. Germline lookup yields CDR1 SEHNR and CDR2 FQNEAQ (reference sequence). The CDR3, as DNA: TGTGCCAGCAGCTTAGGGCACAGGGGAGACGAGCAGTACTTC. As protein: CASSLGHRGDEQYF.

This chain links TRBV5-4 with TRBJ1-1; maybe TRBD1 (6 bases). Germline-derived CDR1 and CDR2 are SGHNT and YYREEE (reference sequence). The CDR3 loop spans 14 amino acids. V lost 4 bases, J lost 0 bases, and 10 bases lay in between. Here the CDR3 reads CASSKDRVNTEAFF. In nucleotides, the CDR3 is TGTGCCAGCAGCAAGGACAGAGTGAACACTGAAGCTTTCTTT.

The chain links TRBV5-8 to TRBJ1-5; 8 nucleotides agree with TRBD1. After removal of 0 bases from V and 7 bases from J, the junction contained 3 bases not matched to a gene. Germline V gene lookup returns CDR1 SGHTS and CDR2 YDEGEE. This CDR3 region has 14 residues. DNA of the CDR3: TGTGCCAGCAGCTTGGAACAGGGGGGACAGCCCCAGCATTTT. Protein: CASSLEQGGQPQHF. Full variable domain (remainder filled in from reference TRBV5-8 and TRBJ1-5): EAGVTQSPTHLIKTRGQQATLRCSPISGHTSVYWYQQALGLGLQFLLWYDEGEERNRGNFPPRFSGRQFPNYSSELNVNALELEDSALYLCASSLEQGGQPQHFGDGTRLSIL.

The chain combines TRBV18 with TRBJ1-2; 8 nucleotides match TRBD1. This CDR3 is built from 15 residues. The germline CDR1 and CDR2 sequences are KGHSH and LQKENI. The V segment lost 6 bases and the J segment 7 bases; nucleotides outside the gene matches: 13. The CDR3 region is CASSSQNGQGAGYTF. In DNA form, the CDR3 reads TGTGCCAGCTCGTCTCAGAATGGACAGGGAGCTGGCTACACCTTC.

The chain uses TRBV11-2 and TRBJ1-1, with D unresolved. CDR1 and CDR2 from the germline V gene are SGHAT and FQNNGV. The CDR3 spans 15 residues. Trimming took 2 bases from V and 1 from J, leaving 11 bases between them. The CDR3 sequence: CASSLSPRGNTEAFF. For the CDR3, the DNA is TGTGCCAGCAGCTTATCCCCCCGCGGGAACACTGAAGCTTTCTTT.

The chain joins TRBV6-5 to TRBJ1-5; 12 nucleotides line up with TRBD1. Per the germline V gene, CDR1 is MNHEY and CDR2 is SVGAGI. The CDR3 totals 15 residues. The trim removed 6 bases at V and 5 bases at J, leaving 5 bases unmatched. For the CDR3, the DNA is TGTGCCAGCAGCGTAGGGACAGGGGGCTATCAGCCCCAGCATTTT. Amino acid sequence: CASSVGTGGYQPQHF.

The chain links TRBV18 to TRBJ2-5; D gene unclear. Germline V gene lookup returns CDR1 KGHSH and CDR2 LQKENI. V lost 2 bases to trimming and J lost 9 bases, with 13 bases between them. CDR3 size: 13 residues. CDR3 region: CASSPSTNRAQYF. CDR3 DNA sequence: TGTGCCAGCTCACCATCGACCAATCGGGCCCAGTACTTC.

The chain joins TRBV7-2 to TRBJ2-7; D remains ambiguous. The length of the CDR3 is 12 residues. Per the germline V gene, CDR1 is SGHTA and CDR2 is FQGNSA. Trimming cost V 5 bases and J 4 bases, with 9 bases left between them. The CDR3, as DNA: TGTGCCAGCAGCCCTATTTGGTACGAGCAGTACTTC. Amino acids: CASSPIWYEQYF.

V and J are TRBV5-6 and TRBJ1-5; no reliable D call. V shed 4 bases and J shed 6 bases, with 14 bases lying between them. CDR3 size: 14 residues. Germline V gene data show CDR1 as SGHDT and CDR2 as YYEEEE. The CDR3: CASSPGSLGQPQHF. CDR3 bases: TGTGCCAGCAGCCCGGGATCCCTGGGTCAGCCCCAGCATTTT.

This clone was detected a few times. The chain employs TRBV21-1 and TRBJ2-2; TRBD1 was called by the table and not checked on the DNA. TRBV21-1 is tagged as a pseudogene. The CDR3 is made up of 13 amino acids. CDR3 in DNA: TGTGCCAGCAGGACAGGGAACACCGGGGAGCTGTTTTTT. The encoded protein is CASRTGNTGELFF.

The chain is built from TRBV28 and TRBJ2-3; D is perhaps TRBD1 or TRBD2 (6 bases each). Germline CDR1 and CDR2: MDHEN and SYDVKM. V was shortened by 7 bases and J by 1 base, with 12 bases between the two germline ends. The CDR3 runs 14 residues. The CDR3 DNA is TGTGCCAGCAATAGGGGGGCGGGCACAGATACGCAGTATTTT. It encodes CASNRGAGTDTQYF.

The rearrangement uses TRBV7-2 and TRBJ2-1; 9 bases line up with TRBD1. Trimming took 5 bases from V and 7 from J; bases not matched to a gene: 9. CDR3 size: 15 residues. CDR1 is SGHTA and CDR2 is FQGNSA in the germline V gene. CDR3 sequence: CASSKTGGAGNEQFF. The DNA for the CDR3 is TGTGCCAGCAGCAAAACAGGGGGCGCTGGGAATGAGCAGTTCTTC.

The chain has TRBV27 and TRBJ2-2; D may correspond to TRBD1 or TRBD2 (5 bases each). The CDR3 covers 16 residues. Germline V gene lookup returns CDR1 MNHEY and CDR2 SMNVEV (reference sequence). The V gene lost 6 bases and the J gene lost 1 base, with 15 bases spanning the gap. The CDR3 sequence: CASSLMGDGNTGELFF. CDR3 nucleotides: TGTGCCAGCAGCCTCATGGGGGATGGGAACACCGGGGAGCTGTTTTTT.

The count of this clone is one. V gene TRBV18 combines with J gene TRBJ2-2; TRBD2 is a possible D gene (6 bases). Trimming removed 1 base at V and 6 bases at J, with 15 bases between. This CDR3 spans 16 amino acids. Germline CDR1 and CDR2: KGHSH and LQKENI. This chain's CDR3 is CASSPRDGGLSGELFF. The CDR3 coding sequence is TGTGCCAGCTCACCACGGGACGGAGGACTATCCGGGGAGCTGTTTTTT.

To note about this clone: At one boundary the junction diverges from the germline segment, which might be a read error. V and J are TRBV7-7 and TRBJ2-5; 9 nucleotides align to TRBD2. This CDR3 has 16 residues. The V gene's germline CDR1 is SSHAT and CDR2 FNYEAQ (reference sequence). CDR3 residues: CASSPVGLASRETQYF. The CDR3 bases are TGTGCTAGCAGCCCCGTGGGACTAGCTAGTAGGGAGACCCAGTACTTC.

The chain uses TRBV5-5 and TRBJ1-4; D remains ambiguous. V lost 7 bases and J lost 0, with 10 bases in between. CDR3 length: 14 residues. Germline lookup yields CDR1 SGHKS and CDR2 YYEKEE (reference sequence). CDR3 residues: CASSGRATNEKLFF. The CDR3 DNA sequence: TGTGCCAGCTCTGGGAGAGCAACTAATGAAAAACTGTTTTTT.

The chain has TRBV10-2 and TRBJ2-3, with no clear D. This CDR3 comprises 12 residues. V was trimmed by 3 bases and J by 4 bases, leaving 5 bases between them. Germline values: CDR1 WSHSY, CDR2 SAAADI. The CDR3 is CASSDNPDTQYF. CDR3 in DNA: TGCGCCAGCAGTGACAACCCAGATACGCAGTATTTT.

This chain connects TRBV7-6 to TRBJ1-1, with a tentative D call TRBD1 (5 bases). Trimming pared 5 bases from V and 4 bases from J, leaving 17 bases between. Germline lookup yields CDR1 SGHVS and CDR2 FNYEAQ. The CDR3 is 15 amino acids. As DNA, the CDR3 is TGTGCCAGCAGCCCGCGGTTGTCCAGGGTCACTGAAGCTTTCTTT. Translated: CASSPRLSRVTEAFF.